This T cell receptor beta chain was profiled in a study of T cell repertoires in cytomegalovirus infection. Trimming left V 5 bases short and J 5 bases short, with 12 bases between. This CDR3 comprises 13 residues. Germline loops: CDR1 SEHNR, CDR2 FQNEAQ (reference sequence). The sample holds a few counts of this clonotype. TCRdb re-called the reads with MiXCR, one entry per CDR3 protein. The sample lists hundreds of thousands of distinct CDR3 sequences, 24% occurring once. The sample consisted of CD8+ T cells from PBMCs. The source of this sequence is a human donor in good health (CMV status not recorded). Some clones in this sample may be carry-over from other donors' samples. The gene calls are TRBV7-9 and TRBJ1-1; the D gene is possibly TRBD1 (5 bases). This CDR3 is CASSPGSRTEAFF. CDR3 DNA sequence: TGTGCCAGCAGCCCAGGGTCTCGAACTGAAGCTTTCTTT. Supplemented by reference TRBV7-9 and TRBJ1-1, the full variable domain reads DTGVSQNPRHKITKRGQNVTFRCDPISEHNRLYWYRQTLGQGPEFLTYFQNEAQLEKSRLLSDRFSAERPKGSFSTLEIQRTEQGDSAMYLCASSPGSRTEAFFGQGTRLTVV.